This T cell receptor beta chain was captured in a study of blood T cell repertoires in COVID-19. Study context: Italy, Spain and the United States were the sources of the convalescent and acute COVID-19 samples. T cells, B-cell-depleted T cells, or PBMCs provided the cDNA or gDNA that served as material.

The J segment lost 2 bases and the V segment lost 5 bases, leaving 3 bases of the junction unmatched. From germline, CDR1 is SNHLY and CDR2 FYNNEI. This CDR3 region has 15 residues. Per the original data handling: Amplified reference gene primers provided the basis for estimating nucleated cell counts. Generated by immunoSEQ multiplex PCR, the TCRdb table keeps only in-frame clones and is missing some. V and J calls and clone size follow that table, whereas D and trimming were derived from the DNA. This repertoire shows 130,000 or so clones, 77% found once; its top ten account for about 18%. The chain has TRBV2 and TRBJ2-6; 7 nucleotides align to TRBD1. The receptor was derived from an elderly man with acute or convalescent COVID-19. Sequencing was performed on peripheral blood. This chain's CDR3 is CASSSGGAGANVLTF. The CDR3 bases are TGTGCCAGCAGTTCAGGGGGAGCTGGGGCCAACGTCCTGACTTTC. The full variable domain, completed using reference TRBV2 and TRBJ2-6, is EPEVTQTPSHQVTQMGQEVILRCVPISNHLYFYWYRQILGQKVEFLVSFYNNEISEKSEIFDDQFSVERPDGSNFTLKIRSTKLEDSAMYFCASSSGGAGANVLTFGAGSRLTVL.